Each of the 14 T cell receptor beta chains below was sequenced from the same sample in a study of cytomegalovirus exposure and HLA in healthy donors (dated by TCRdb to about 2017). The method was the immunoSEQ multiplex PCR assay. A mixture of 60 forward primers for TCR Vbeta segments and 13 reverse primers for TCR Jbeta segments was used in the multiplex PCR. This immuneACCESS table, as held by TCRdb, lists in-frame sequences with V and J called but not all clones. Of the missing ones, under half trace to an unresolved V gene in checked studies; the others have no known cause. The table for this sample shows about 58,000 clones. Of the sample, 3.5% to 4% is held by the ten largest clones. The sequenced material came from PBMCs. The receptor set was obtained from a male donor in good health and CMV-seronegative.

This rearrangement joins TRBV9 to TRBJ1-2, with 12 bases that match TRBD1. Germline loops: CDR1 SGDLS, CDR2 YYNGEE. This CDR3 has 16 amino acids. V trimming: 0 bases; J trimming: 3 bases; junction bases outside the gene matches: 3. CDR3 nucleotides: TGTGCCAGCAGCGTAGAGGGACAGGGGGCCTACTATGGCTACACCTTC. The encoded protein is CASSVEGQGAYYGYTF.

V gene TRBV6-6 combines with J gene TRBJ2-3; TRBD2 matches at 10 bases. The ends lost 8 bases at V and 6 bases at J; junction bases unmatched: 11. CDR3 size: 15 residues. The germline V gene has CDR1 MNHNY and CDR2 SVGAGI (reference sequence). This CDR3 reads CASGLAGGPGDTQYF. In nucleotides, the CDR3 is TGTGCCAGCGGATTAGCGGGGGGCCCCGGGGATACGCAGTATTTT.

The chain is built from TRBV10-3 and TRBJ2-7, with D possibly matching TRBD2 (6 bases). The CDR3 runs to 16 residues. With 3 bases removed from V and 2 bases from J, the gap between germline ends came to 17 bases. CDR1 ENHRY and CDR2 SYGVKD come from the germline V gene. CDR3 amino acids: CAISDPGRGKTYEQYF. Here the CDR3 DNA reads TGTGCCATCAGTGACCCCGGGCGGGGTAAGACCTACGAGCAGTACTTC.

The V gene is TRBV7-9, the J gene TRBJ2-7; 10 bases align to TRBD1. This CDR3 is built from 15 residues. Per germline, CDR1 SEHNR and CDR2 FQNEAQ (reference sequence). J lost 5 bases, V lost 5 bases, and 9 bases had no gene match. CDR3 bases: TGTGCCAGCAGCCGGGGACAGGGGAGTATGGACGAGCAGTACTTC. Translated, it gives CASSRGQGSMDEQYF.

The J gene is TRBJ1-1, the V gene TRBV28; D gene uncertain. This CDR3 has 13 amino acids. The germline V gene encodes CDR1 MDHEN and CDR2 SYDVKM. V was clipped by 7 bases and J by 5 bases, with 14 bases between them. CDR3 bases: TGTGCCAGCAAACCGCCCGGAGGGACTGAAGCTTTCTTT. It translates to CASKPPGGTEAFF.

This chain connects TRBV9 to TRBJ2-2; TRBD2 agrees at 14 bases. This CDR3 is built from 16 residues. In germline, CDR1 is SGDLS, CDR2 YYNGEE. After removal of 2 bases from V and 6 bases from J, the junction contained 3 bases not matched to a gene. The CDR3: CASSVPGLAGAGELFF. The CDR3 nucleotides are TGTGCCAGCAGCGTCCCGGGACTAGCGGGGGCCGGGGAGCTGTTTTTT. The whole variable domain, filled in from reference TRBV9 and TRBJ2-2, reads DSGVTQTPKHLITATGQRVTLRCSPRSGDLSVYWYQQSLDQGLQFLIQYYNGEERAKGNILERFSAQQFPDLHSELNLSSLELGDSALYFCASSVPGLAGAGELFFGEGSRLTVL.

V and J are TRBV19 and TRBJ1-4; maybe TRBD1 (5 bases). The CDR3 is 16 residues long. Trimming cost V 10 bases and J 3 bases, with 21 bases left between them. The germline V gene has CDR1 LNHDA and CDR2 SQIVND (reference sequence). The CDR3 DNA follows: TGTGCCACCGCTTATGGCGGCGGGGGGGCTAATGAAAAACTGTTTTTT. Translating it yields CATAYGGGGANEKLFF.

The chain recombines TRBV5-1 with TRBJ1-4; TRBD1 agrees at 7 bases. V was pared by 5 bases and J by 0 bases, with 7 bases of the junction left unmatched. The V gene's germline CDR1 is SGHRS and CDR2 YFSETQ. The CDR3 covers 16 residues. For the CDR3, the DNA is TGCGCCAGCAGTCGACAGGGACATGCAACTAATGAAAAACTGTTTTTT. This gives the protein CASSRQGHATNEKLFF.

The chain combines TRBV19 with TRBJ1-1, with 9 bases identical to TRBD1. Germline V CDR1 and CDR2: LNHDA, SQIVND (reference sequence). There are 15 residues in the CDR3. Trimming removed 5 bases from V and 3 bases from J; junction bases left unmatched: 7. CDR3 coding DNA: TGTGCCAGTAGTCCTTCGACAGGGGGACACACTGAAGCTTTCTTT. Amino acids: CASSPSTGGHTEAFF.

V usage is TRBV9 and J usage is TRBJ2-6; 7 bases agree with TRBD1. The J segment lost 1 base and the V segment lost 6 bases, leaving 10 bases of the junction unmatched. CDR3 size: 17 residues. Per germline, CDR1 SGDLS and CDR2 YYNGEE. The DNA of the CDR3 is TGTGCCAGCACCATTGGACAGGCCTATTCTGGGGCCAACGTCCTGACTTTC. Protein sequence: CASTIGQAYSGANVLTF.

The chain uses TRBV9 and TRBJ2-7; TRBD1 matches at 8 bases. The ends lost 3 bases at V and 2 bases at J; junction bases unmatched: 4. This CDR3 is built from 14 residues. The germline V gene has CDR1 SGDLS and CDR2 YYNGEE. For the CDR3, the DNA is TGTGCCAGCAGCGGAGGACAGGGAACCTACGAGCAGTACTTC. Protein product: CASSGGQGTYEQYF.

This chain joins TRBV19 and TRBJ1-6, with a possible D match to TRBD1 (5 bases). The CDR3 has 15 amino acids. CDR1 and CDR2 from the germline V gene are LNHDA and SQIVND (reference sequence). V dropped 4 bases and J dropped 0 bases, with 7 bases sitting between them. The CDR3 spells CASSKDSSYNSPLHF. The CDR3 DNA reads TGTGCCAGTAGTAAAGACAGCTCCTATAATTCACCCCTCCACTTT.

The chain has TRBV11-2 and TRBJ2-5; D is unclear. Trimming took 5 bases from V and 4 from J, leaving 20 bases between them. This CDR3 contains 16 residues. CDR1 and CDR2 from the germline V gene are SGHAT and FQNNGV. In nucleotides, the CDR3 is TGTGCCAGCAGCCCACCCTTAAGTTTTCGAGGAGAGACCCAGTACTTC. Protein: CASSPPLSFRGETQYF. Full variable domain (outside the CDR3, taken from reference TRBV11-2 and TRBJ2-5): EAGVAQSPRYKIIEKRQSVAFWCNPISGHATLYWYQQILGQGPKLLIQFQNNGVVDDSQLPKDRFSAERLKGVDSTLKIQPAKLEDSAVYLCASSPPLSFRGETQYFGPGTRLLVL.

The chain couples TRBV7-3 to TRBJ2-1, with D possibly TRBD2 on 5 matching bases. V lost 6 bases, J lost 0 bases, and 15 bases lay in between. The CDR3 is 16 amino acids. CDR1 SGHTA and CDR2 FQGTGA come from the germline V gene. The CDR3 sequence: CASSLLPGNSYNEQFF. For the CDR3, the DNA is TGTGCCAGCAGTTTATTGCCGGGGAACTCCTACAATGAGCAGTTCTTC.